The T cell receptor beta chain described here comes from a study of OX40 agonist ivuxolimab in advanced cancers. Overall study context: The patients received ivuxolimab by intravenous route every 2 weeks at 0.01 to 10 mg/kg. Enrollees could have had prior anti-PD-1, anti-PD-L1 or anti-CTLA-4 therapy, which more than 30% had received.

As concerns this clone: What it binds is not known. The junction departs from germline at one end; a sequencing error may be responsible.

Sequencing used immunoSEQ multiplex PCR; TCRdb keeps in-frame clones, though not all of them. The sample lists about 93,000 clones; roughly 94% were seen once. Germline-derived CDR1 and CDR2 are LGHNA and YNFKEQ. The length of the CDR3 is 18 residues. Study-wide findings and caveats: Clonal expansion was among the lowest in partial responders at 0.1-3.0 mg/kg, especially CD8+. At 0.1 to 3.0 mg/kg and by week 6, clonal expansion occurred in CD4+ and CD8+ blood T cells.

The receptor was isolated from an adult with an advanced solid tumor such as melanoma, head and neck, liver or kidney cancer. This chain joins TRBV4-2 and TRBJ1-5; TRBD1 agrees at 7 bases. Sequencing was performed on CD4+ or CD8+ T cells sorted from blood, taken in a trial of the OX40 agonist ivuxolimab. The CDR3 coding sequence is TGTGCCAGCAGCCTTACCGACAGGGAAGAAATCTCGAAATCAGCCCCAGCATTT. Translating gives CASSLTDREEISKSAPAF.